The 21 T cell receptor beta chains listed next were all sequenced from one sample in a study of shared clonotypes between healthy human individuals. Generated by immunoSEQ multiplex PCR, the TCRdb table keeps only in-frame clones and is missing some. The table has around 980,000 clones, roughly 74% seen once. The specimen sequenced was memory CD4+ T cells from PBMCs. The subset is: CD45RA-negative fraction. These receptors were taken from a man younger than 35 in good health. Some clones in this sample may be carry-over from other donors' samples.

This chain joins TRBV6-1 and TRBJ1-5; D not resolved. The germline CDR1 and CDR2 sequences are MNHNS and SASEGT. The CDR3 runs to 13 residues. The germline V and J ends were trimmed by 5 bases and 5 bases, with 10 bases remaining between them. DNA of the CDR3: TGTGCCAGCAGTCGGGAGGTCCATCAGCCCCAGCATTTT. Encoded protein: CASSREVHQPQHF.

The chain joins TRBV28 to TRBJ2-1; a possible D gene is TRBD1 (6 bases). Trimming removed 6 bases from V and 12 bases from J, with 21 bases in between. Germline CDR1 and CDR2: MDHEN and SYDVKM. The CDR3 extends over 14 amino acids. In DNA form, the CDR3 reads TGTGCCAGCAGGAACGCGATGGGGGCCTTGGGGCAGTTCTTC. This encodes CASRNAMGALGQFF.

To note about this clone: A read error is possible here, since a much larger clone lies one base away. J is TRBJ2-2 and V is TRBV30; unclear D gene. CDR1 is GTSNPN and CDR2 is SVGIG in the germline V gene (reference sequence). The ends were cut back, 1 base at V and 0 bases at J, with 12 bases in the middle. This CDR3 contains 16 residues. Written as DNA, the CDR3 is TGTGCCTGGAGTGGAGAATTCGTGGCGAACACCGGGGAGCTGTTTTTT. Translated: CAWSGEFVANTGELFF.

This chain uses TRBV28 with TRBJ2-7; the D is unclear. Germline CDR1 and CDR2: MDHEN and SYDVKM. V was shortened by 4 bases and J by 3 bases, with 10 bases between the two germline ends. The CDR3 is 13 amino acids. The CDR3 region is CASSYGPVYEQYF. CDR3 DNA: TGTGCCAGCAGTTATGGACCCGTCTACGAGCAGTACTTC.

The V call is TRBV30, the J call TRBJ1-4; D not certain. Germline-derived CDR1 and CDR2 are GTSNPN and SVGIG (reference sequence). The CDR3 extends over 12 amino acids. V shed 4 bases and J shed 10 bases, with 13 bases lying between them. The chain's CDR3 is CAWTPQSGKLFF. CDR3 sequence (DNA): TGTGCCTGGACTCCTCAGAGTGGAAAACTGTTTTTT.

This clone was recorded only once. The CDR3 DNA reads as TGTGCCAGCAGCCTCCAGCGGGCCGAGCAGTACTTC. Protein sequence: CASSLQRAEQYF. The genes are TRBV7-2 and TRBJ2-7; D is perhaps TRBD2 (6 bases). The V gene lost 5 bases and the J gene lost 6 bases, with 11 bases spanning the gap. The length of the CDR3 is 12 residues. Germline V lookup: CDR1 SGHTA, CDR2 FQGNSA.

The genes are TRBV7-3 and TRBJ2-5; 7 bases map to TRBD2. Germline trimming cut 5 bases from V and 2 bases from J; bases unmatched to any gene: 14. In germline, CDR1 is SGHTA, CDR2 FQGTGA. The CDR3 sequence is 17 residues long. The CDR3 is CASSPGLGLAGQETQYF. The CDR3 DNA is TGTGCCAGCAGCCCCGGTTTGGGGTTAGCGGGTCAAGAGACCCAGTACTTC.

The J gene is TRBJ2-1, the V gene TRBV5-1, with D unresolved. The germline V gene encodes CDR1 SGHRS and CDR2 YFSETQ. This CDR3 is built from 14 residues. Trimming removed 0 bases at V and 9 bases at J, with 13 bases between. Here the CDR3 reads CASSLVSVGGEQFF. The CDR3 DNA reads TGCGCCAGCAGCTTGGTGTCTGTCGGCGGTGAGCAGTTCTTC.

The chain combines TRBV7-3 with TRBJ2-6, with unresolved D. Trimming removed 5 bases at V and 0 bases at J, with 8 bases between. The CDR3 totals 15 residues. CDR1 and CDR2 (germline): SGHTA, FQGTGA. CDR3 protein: CASSVSDSGANVLTF. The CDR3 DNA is TGTGCCAGCAGCGTGTCAGACTCTGGGGCCAACGTCCTGACTTTC.

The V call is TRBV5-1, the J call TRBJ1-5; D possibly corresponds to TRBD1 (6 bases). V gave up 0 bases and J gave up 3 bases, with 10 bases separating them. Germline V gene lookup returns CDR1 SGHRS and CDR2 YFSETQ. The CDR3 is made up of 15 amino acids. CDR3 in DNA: TGCGCCAGCAGCTTGGCAGCAGGGGACAATCAGCCCCAGCATTTT. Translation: CASSLAAGDNQPQHF.

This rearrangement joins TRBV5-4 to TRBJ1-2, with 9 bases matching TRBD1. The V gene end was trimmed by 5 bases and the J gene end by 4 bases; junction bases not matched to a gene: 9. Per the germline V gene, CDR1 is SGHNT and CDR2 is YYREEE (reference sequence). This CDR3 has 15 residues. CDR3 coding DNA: TGTGCCAGCAGGTCTACACAGGGGGCTGTCTATGGCTACACCTTC. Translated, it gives CASRSTQGAVYGYTF.

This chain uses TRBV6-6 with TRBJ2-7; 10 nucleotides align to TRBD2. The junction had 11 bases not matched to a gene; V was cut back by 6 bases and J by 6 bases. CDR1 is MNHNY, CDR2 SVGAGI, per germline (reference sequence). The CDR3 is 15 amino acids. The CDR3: CASRGPEGLATEQYF. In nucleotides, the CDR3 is TGTGCCAGCAGAGGCCCCGAGGGACTAGCGACCGAGCAGTACTTC.

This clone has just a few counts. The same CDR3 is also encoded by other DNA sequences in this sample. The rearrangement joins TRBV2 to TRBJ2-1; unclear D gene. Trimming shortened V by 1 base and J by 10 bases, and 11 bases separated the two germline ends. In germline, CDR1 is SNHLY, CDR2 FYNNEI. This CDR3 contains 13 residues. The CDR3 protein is CASSEGGAIEQFF. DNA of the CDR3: TGTGCCAGCAGTGAAGGAGGAGCGATCGAGCAGTTCTTC.

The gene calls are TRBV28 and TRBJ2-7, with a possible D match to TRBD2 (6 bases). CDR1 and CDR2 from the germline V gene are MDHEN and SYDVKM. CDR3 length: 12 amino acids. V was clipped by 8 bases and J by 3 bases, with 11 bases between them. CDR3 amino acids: CASFNGGYEQYF. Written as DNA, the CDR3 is TGTGCCAGCTTTAACGGGGGCTACGAGCAGTACTTC.

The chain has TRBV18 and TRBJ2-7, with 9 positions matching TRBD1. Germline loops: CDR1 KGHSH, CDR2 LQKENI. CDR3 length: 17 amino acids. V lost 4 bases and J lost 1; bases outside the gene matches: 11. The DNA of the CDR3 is TGTGCCAGCTCACGGAGACAGGGGGGGAGCGAATCCTACGAGCAGTACTTC. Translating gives CASSRRQGGSESYEQYF.

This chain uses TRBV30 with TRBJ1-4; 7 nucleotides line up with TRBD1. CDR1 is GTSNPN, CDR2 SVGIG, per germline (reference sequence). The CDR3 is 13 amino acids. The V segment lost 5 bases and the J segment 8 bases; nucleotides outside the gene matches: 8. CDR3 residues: CAWGDSSGEKLFF. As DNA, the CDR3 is TGTGCCTGGGGGGACAGCTCAGGGGAAAAACTGTTTTTT.

CDR3 in amino acids: CASSHGGRGNQPQHF. The CDR3 DNA reads TGTGCCAGCAGTCACGGGGGGCGAGGCAATCAGCCCCAGCATTTT. The chain is built from TRBV16 and TRBJ1-5; a possible D gene is TRBD1 (6 bases). This CDR3 comprises 15 residues. Germline lookup yields CDR1 KGHSY and CDR2 FQNENV. V was cut by 6 bases and J by 2 bases, with 14 bases left in between.

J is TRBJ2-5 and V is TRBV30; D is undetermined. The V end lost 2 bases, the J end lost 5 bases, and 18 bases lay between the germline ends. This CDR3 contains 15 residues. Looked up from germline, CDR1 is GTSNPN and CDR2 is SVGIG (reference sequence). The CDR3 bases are TGTGCCTGGAGTAAATTAGGATCCAGGCGGGAGACCCAGTACTTC. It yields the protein CAWSKLGSRRETQYF.

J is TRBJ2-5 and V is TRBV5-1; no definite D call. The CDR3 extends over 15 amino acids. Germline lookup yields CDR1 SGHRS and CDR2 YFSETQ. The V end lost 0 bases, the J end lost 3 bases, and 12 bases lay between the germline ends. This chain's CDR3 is CASSLVQWKEETQYF. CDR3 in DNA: TGCGCCAGCAGCTTGGTACAGTGGAAGGAAGAGACCCAGTACTTC.

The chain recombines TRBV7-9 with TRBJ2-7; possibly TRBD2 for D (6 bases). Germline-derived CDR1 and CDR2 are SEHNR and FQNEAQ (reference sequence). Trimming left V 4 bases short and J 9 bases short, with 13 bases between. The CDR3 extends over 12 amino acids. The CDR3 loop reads CASSWGTGGQYF. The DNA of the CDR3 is TGTGCCAGCAGCTGGGGGACCGGGGGGCAGTACTTC.

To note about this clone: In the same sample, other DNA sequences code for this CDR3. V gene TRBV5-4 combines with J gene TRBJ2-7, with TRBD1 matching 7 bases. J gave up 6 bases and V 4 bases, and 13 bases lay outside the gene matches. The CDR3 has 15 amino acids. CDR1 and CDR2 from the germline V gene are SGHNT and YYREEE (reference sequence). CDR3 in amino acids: CASSADDRVGGEQYF. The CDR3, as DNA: TGTGCCAGCAGCGCGGATGACAGGGTCGGAGGCGAGCAGTACTTC.